This note documents a single TCR beta chain sequence. This clonotype has at least ten counts. Its cognate antigen has yet to be identified. No much larger clone exists at a distance of one base, and base qualities are not known. The protocol used for the library was multiplex PCR. Sequencer: Illumina HiSeq 4000. CDR3 regions were amplified by Arm-PCR with iRepertoire HTBI primers to construct TCR beta libraries. PCR products were gel purified before sequencing. Per the source publication's procedure: Across samples, around 62 TRBV and 13 to 15 TRBJ segments were identified and used for gene usage analysis of CDR3 amino acid clonotypes. Filtered high-quality paired reads were merged into contigs using COPE and FqMerger. Contigs were aligned with BLAST to IMGT TRBV, TRBD and TRBJ reference genes, and CDR3 was defined per IMGT. Any clonotype with a frequency above 0.1% was classified as a highly expanded clone. Repertoire diversity was measured by Shannon entropy, and V-J evenness by the Gini coefficient. Clonotypes shared by more than one individual were considered public. The raw public data were reprocessed by TCRdb itself: fastp quality trimming at Q25, MiXCR clonotype calling, in-frame beta chains only. Each CDR3 protein gets just one entry, which takes the most common genes and DNA from the rows behind it. The V and J calls come from TCRdb's annotation, not from the publication. The sample table records about 470,000 distinct CDR3 sequences; under 15% of these occur just once. 16% of the sample comes from the top ten.

The record originates from a study of regulatory T cells in long-lasting Graves disease (dated by TCRdb to the early 2020s). Looking at the study overall: Newly diagnosed Graves' disease patients had taken antithyroid drugs for less than 3 months. TCR sequencing covered about 13 persistent and around 20 newly diagnosed Graves' disease patients, around 33 samples in total. Persistent Graves' disease patients were compared with newly diagnosed Graves' disease patients by peripheral blood TCR sequencing and RNA sequencing. The study was conducted in China and was registered as a clinical trial. Study-wide conclusions, independent of this receptor: The study examined only peripheral blood because the primary lesion, thyroid tissue, could not be accessed. More public clonotypes were shared among persistent patients (about 2,800) than among newly diagnosed patients (roughly 1,000). As a limitation, the authors acknowledged that the small sample size may reduce accuracy. Sequencing and analysis were limited to the TCR beta chain. Persistent disease showed preferential use of TRBV28, TRBJ1-2 and TRBJ2-5, whereas newly diagnosed disease favored TRBV20-1 and TRBJ2-1. Compared with newly diagnosed patients, patients with persistent Graves' disease had lower TCR Shannon entropy and fewer highly expanded clones, which suggests clonal expansion.

Reading the label with the study, this specimen's time point is: newly diagnosed GD, antithyroid drugs for less than 3 months. For both TCR sequencing and RNA sequencing, RNA was extracted from PBMCs in TRIzol. The diagnosis of Graves' disease was made according to American Thyroid Association guidelines. The patients came from an endocrinology department in Xi'an, China. Each patient gave approximately 8.8 milliliters of peripheral blood, collected in an EDTA anticoagulant tube. PBMCs were isolated by Ficoll Paque Plus density gradient separation without further T cell sorting. An Agilent 2100 Bioanalyzer and agarose gel were used to check RNA quality, and a NanoDrop 2000 was used to measure RNA concentration. From cysteine to phenylalanine, the CDR3 is 15 amino acids long. Solely the CDR3 DNA is kept, with 45 bases framed from the first base. Relative to germline, V is 3 bases shorter and J is 2 bases shorter, with 15 bases between their ends. The germline V gene (reference sequence) specifies DFQATT as CDR1 and SNEGSKA as CDR2.

These same data were also listed under a study on T cells in Graves' hyperthyroidism and ophthalmopathy. As described in the second report: A patient counted as having stable Graves' hyperthyroidism if no progression to ophthalmopathy occurred over 18 months of follow-up. Hyperthyroidism patients were aged 18 to 65 years and newly diagnosed, with disease duration of less than 2 months. Exclusion was applied to patients with uncontrolled infections, other autoimmune diseases, pregnancy or lactation. Diagnoses were established on the basis of clinical symptoms, serum thyroxine and TRAb, thyroid ultrasound, and orbital computed tomography. The TCR CDR3 was subjected to a first round of RT-PCR using the HTBI primer set and the Qiagen OneStep RT-PCR kit. Most expanded thyroid clonotypes (frequency above 0.001) were also detected in blood, a finding suggesting that blood repertoires may reflect thyroid immune responses. A model built on a 13 V-J signature distinguished ophthalmopathy from stable hyperthyroidism, reaching 87.88% sensitivity and 81.08% specificity in cross-validation and 80%/75% in testing. During validation, the model predicted progression to ophthalmopathy a median of approximately 7 months ahead of onset, with 70.59% sensitivity and 72% to 80% specificity. TCR V-J signatures able to tell the groups apart were searched for in a discovery cohort of more than 90 patients, of whom about 40 had Graves' ophthalmopathy and about 55 had stable Graves' hyperthyroidism. An independent validation cohort of under 20 hyperthyroidism patients and more than 15 patients who later progressed to ophthalmopathy tested prospective prediction of ophthalmopathy. The 100 discovery patients were randomly split 7:3 into training and test sets. Thyroid tissue and blood T-cell repertoires from six Graves' hyperthyroidism patients were also compared in the study. Once sampling was done, hyperthyroidism patients were given methimazole at a starting dose of 30 mg daily, whereas ophthalmopathy patients were given high-dose intravenous methylprednisolone. Libraries were constructed in a second round of multiplex PCR, after which size selection and purification were performed. The libraries were sequenced on an Illumina HiSeq2000 using paired-end 100 bp reads. SOAPnuke was used to process the raw data, throwing out any read that contained adapters or uncalled bases, had a mean Phred below 15, or lacked an exact constant-primer or identifier match. COPE v1.2.5 was used to merge high-quality paired reads, and clonotypes were defined as unique nucleotide sequences. MiTCR v1.1 was used to align clonotypes to the IMGT TRBV, TRBD and TRBJ reference segments. The analysis was restricted to V-J combinations with a frequency above 0.0001, which together covered just over 99% of the repertoires. A TCS score was defined as the ratio of F50 (clonal expansion) to E x V (chaos), with BLOSUM62-based TCRdist applied between CDR3 peptides within each V-J. Welch's t-statistics and random forest reduced 500 to 550 V-J features to 13, which were used in a naive Bayes classifier (R e1071). No statistical method was used to fix the sample size in advance, and group allocation was not hidden from the investigators. The paper describes TCR Vbeta CDR3 sequencing of about 140 peripheral blood samples, made up of some 40 ophthalmopathy patients, around 78 hyperthyroidism patients and 17 progressor patients.

This specimen consisted of peripheral blood mononuclear cells (PBMCs), obtained at new diagnosis, from a patient treated with antithyroid drugs. The chain employs TRBV20-1 and TRBJ2-3, with the D segment identity uncertain. The TCR sequence derives from a woman aged 30 to 39 with Graves disease. Donor details come from another sample of the same person, matched by shared clones. Read as DNA, the sequence is TGCAGTGCTAGGGGCCCGGTGGGAAACACAGATACGCAGTATTTT. This encodes CSARGPVGNTDTQYF.